This T cell receptor (beta chain) originates from a study of cytomegalovirus exposure and HLA in healthy donors. The CDR3 runs 13 residues. Between the trimmed V and J ends, which lost 0 bases and 6 bases, there was a span of 8 bases. Germline lookup yields CDR1 MNHEY and CDR2 SVGAGI. In the PCR, 60 Vbeta and 13 Jbeta primers were used. The assay was immunoSEQ multiplex PCR, and TCRdb's table has in-frame clones only and misses some. The data contain roughly 90,000 clones, around 79% of them singletons. The chain employs TRBV6-5 and TRBJ1-2; weak D call: TRBD1 (5 bases). The receptor was derived from a middle-aged woman in good health and CMV-seropositive. The sequenced sample consisted of PBMCs. The CDR3 sequence: CASSYSWTHGYTF. The CDR3 DNA reads TGTGCCAGCAGTTACTCGTGGACACATGGCTACACCTTC.